The entry below gives a single TCR beta chain sequence along with its context. The target of this receptor is not known. The input lacks base qualities; no much larger clone sits a single base away. The data stem from a study of blood T cell repertoires in COVID-19 (dated by TCRdb to 2020 to 2022). In the study overall: Samples from collaborators originated in the United States, Italy and Spain and spanned both the acute and convalescent phases of COVID-19. The prospective study material was composed of cDNA or gDNA derived from T cells, B-cell-depleted T cells, or PBMCs. The repertoires were released in a freely available public database meant as a resource for research on the immune response to SARS-CoV-2. Sample metadata almost always included a de-identified subject ID, COVID-19 status, age in years and sex. Where available, HLA class I and class II types were obtained from metadata supplied by the sample provider rather than from assay-based typing. Samples came from the ongoing ImmuneRACE study (first 160 participants) plus 1,254 subjects from 6 global collaborators. The dataset comprised deeply sampled blood TCRbeta repertoires from subjects exposed to, actively infected with, or recovered from COVID-19. The investigation overall reported the following: The amount of clinical and demographic metadata varied by source and participant and was provided uncurated.

TCRbeta CDR3 regions were amplified from genomic DNA by means of the immunoSEQ Assay, a bias-controlled multiplex PCR. The authors' pipeline ran thus. The number of nucleated cells in each sample was estimated by amplification of reference gene primers within the assay. To quantify the absolute abundance of each unique TCRbeta CDR3 rearrangement, sequence reads were collapsed and filtered. For each sample, productive Simpson clonality was calculated as the square root of Simpson's diversity index over productive rearrangements. TCRdb obtained this table from immuneACCESS and retained in-frame rearrangements with V and J assigned. These tables miss some clones; where compared with another copy, unresolved V genes account for less than half of the shortfall, and the remainder is unexplained. That table gives V, J and clone size, and the DNA gave D and trimming. The sample includes 150,000 to 200,000 clones, with around 73% observed a single time. Roughly 17% of the sample is held by the ten biggest clonotypes.

Participants in the prospective study were aged 18 to 89 years, lived in 24 United States geographic areas, and enrolled through a virtual design. Cohort assignment in the prospective study relied on participant-reported clinical history from a screening survey and a study questionnaire. Recovered participants in ImmuneRACE Cohort 3 were defined by two consecutive negative NP/OP PCR tests, clearance by a healthcare professional, or resolution of symptoms. Each participant in the prospective study had whole blood, serum and a nasopharyngeal or oropharyngeal swab collected by mobile phlebotomists. Participants in the prospective study had the option to provide additional blood draws and questionnaires over an approximately 2-month period. Before DNA extraction, blood samples from the prospective study were shipped at room temperature or frozen. The CDR3 runs 16 residues from the cysteine to the phenylalanine. Solely the CDR3 DNA is kept, with 48 bases framed from the first base. Trimming takes 4 bases off V and 7 bases off J; junction bases not matched to a gene: 14. CDR1 and CDR2 are drawn from the germline V gene: SGHTA, FQGNSA.

Material: PBMCs or T cells enriched from blood (not recorded which). Recombination linked TRBV7-2 to TRBJ1-2, with 8 bases matching TRBD1. The TCR comes from a woman between 45 and 65 years old who had recovered from COVID-19. The DNA reads as follows: TGTGCCAGCAGCTCTAGTGGAGGACAGGGCCATTTTGGCTACACCTTC. Its translation is CASSSSGGQGHFGYTF.